Below, 7 T cell receptor beta chains from the same sample are listed, as sequenced in a study of cytomegalovirus exposure and HLA in healthy donors. 13 Jbeta primers and 60 Vbeta primers were used for the PCR. Sequencing used immunoSEQ multiplex PCR; TCRdb keeps in-frame clones, though not all of them. The sample has 150,000 to 180,000 clones; about 80% are singletons. The sequenced sample was PBMCs. The receptor set was obtained from a man younger than 45 in good health and CMV-seropositive.

The chain joins TRBV5-6 to TRBJ2-3; 9 nucleotides line up with TRBD2. CDR3 length: 17 residues. The V and J ends lost 3 bases and 4 bases, in that order; junction bases with no gene match: 12. Germline V gives CDR1 SGHDT, CDR2 YYEEEE. The DNA for the CDR3 is TGTGCCAGCAGCTGGCTAGCGGGACGGGGAGGCCCAGATACGCAGTATTTT. This translates into CASSWLAGRGGPDTQYF. Looking up the rest from reference TRBV5-6 and TRBJ2-3 gives the full variable domain: DAGVTQSPTHLIKTRGQQVTLRCSPKSGHDTVSWYQQALGQGPQFIFQYYEEEERQRGNFPDRFSGHQFPNYSSELNVNALLLGDSALYLCASSWLAGRGGPDTQYFGPGTRLTVL.

Notes on this clone: Other DNA sequences within the sample encode an identical CDR3. The chain is built from TRBV4-2 and TRBJ1-4; 8 bases fit TRBD1. Germline loops: CDR1 LGHNA, CDR2 YNFKEQ. The trim removed 1 base at V and 5 bases at J, leaving 9 bases unmatched. This CDR3 has 17 residues. CDR3 coding DNA: TGTGCCAGCAGCCAAGCGTTCCGGACAGGGAGAAATGAAAAACTGTTTTTT. Its translation: CASSQAFRTGRNEKLFF.

This clone was detected only once. This chain links TRBV11-2 with TRBJ2-7; D is possibly TRBD1 (6 bases). The germline gives CDR1 SGHAT, CDR2 FQNNGV. The V end was cut by 0 bases, the J end by 1 base, with 16 bases between. This CDR3 has 17 residues. In DNA, the CDR3 is TGTGCCAGCAGCTTAGAATACAAAGGGGGTAGATCCTACGAGCAGTACTTC. As protein: CASSLEYKGGRSYEQYF.

The chain employs TRBV5-1 and TRBJ2-1; D is perhaps TRBD1 (6 bases). This CDR3 is 14 amino acids long. Per the germline V gene, CDR1 is SGHRS and CDR2 is YFSETQ. V lost 5 bases, J lost 8 bases, and 17 bases lay in between. CDR3 bases: TGCGCCAGCAGATCCCCTGGGACACCCCATGAGCAGTTCTTC. It encodes CASRSPGTPHEQFF.

Only a few counts were recorded for this clone. The J gene is TRBJ2-1, the V gene TRBV7-2; 11 bases agree with TRBD2. With 3 bases clipped from V and 5 bases from J, the junction kept 3 bases outside the gene matches. Germline CDR1 and CDR2: SGHTA and FQGNSA. The CDR3 length is 15 residues. The CDR3 DNA is TGTGCCAGCAGCTTCAGGGGACTAGCGGACAATGAGCAGTTCTTC. This gives the protein CASSFRGLADNEQFF.

This sequence joins TRBV4-2 and TRBJ2-1; 8 bases line up with TRBD2. Germline CDR1 LGHNA, CDR2 YNFKEQ. The V gene end was trimmed by 0 bases and the J gene end by 4 bases; junction bases not matched to a gene: 8. The CDR3 is 17 residues long. CDR3 DNA sequence: TGTGCCAGCAGCCAAGAAAGGGGACTAGGACAATACAATGAGCAGTTCTTC. It encodes CASSQERGLGQYNEQFF.

This rearrangement joins TRBV30 to TRBJ2-2; D unclear. This CDR3 has 15 amino acids. Trimming stripped 3 bases from V and 2 bases from J, with 13 bases between. Germline V gives CDR1 GTSNPN, CDR2 SVGIG (reference sequence). The CDR3 loop reads CAWSPPGANTGELFF. The DNA for the CDR3 is TGTGCCTGGAGCCCTCCCGGAGCTAACACCGGGGAGCTGTTTTTT.